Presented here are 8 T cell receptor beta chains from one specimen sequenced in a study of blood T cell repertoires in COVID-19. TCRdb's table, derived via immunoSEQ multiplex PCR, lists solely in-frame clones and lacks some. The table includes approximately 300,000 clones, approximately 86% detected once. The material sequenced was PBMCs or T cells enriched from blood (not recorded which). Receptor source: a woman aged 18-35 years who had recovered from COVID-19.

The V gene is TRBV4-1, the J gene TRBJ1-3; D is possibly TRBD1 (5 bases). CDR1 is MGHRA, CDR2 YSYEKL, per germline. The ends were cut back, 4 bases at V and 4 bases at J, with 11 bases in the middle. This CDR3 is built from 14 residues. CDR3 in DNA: TGCGCCAGCAGCCCGGGGGTGTTGGGAAACACCATATATTTT. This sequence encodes CASSPGVLGNTIYF.

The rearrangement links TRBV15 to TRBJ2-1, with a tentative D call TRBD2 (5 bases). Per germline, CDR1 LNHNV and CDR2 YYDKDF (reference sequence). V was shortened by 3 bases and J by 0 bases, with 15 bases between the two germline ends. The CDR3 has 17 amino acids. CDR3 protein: CATSRRVALVSYNEQFF. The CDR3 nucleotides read TGTGCCACCAGCAGGAGAGTAGCGCTCGTCTCCTACAATGAGCAGTTCTTC.

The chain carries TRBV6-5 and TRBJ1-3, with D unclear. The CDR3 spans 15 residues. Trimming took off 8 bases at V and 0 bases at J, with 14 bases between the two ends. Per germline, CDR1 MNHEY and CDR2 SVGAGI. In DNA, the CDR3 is TGTGCCAGCGCATTTAGCCCCTCCTCTGGAAACACCATATATTTT. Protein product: CASAFSPSSGNTIYF.

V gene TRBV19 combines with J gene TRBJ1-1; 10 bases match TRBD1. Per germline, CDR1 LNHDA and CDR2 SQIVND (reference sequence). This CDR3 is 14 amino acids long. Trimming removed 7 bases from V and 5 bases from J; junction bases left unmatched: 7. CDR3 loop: CASMRQGADTEAFF. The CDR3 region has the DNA TGTGCCAGTATGCGACAGGGGGCTGATACTGAAGCTTTCTTT.

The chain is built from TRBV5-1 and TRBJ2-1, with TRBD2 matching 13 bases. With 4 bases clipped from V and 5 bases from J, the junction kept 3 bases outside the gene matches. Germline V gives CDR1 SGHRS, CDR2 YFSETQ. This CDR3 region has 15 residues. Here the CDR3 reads CASSPGTSGNNEQFF. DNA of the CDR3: TGCGCCAGCAGCCCTGGGACTAGCGGGAACAATGAGCAGTTCTTC. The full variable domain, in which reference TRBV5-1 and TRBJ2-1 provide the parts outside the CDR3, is KAGVTQTPRYLIKTRGQQVTLSCSPISGHRSVSWYQQTPGQGLQFLFEYFSETQRNKGNFPGRFSGRQFSNSRSEMNVSTLELGDSALYLCASSPGTSGNNEQFFGPGTRLTVL.

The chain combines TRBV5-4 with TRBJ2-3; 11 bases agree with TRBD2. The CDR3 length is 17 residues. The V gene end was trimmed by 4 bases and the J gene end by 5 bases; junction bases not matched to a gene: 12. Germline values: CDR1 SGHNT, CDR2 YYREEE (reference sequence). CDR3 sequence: CASSRPGVAGGGDTQYF. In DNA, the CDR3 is TGTGCCAGCAGCCGGCCCGGGGTAGCGGGAGGGGGAGATACGCAGTATTTT.

As DNA, the CDR3 is TGTGCCAGCAGCAGCCCCGGGACAGCCTACGAGCAGTACTTC. It encodes CASSSPGTAYEQYF. The V gene is TRBV5-5, the J gene TRBJ2-7, with TRBD1 matching over 7 bases. This CDR3 spans 14 amino acids. CDR1 SGHKS and CDR2 YYEKEE come from the germline V gene (reference sequence). Trimming removed 4 bases from V and 2 bases from J; junction bases left unmatched: 6.

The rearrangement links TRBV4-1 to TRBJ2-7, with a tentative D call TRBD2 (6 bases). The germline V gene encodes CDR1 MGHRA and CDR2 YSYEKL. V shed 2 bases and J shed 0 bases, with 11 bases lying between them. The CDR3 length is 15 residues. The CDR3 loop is CASSQTGGSSYEQYF. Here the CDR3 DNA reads TGCGCCAGCAGCCAAACCGGGGGTAGCTCCTACGAGCAGTACTTC.